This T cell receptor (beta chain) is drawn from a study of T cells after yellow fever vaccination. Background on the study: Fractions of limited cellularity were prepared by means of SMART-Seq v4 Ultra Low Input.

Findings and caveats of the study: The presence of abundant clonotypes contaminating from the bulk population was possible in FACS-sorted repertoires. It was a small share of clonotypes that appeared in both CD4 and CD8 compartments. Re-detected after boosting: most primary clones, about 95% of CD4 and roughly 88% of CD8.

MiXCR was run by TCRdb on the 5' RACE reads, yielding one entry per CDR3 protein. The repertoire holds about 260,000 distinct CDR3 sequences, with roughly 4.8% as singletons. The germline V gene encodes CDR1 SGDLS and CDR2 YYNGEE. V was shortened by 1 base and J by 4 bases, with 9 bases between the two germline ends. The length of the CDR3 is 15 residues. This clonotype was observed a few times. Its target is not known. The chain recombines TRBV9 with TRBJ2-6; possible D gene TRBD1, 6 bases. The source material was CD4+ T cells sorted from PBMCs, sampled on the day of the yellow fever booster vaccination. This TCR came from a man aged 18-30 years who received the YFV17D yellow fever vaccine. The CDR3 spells CASSVSGAGANVLTF. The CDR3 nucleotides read TGTGCCAGCAGCGTATCAGGGGCCGGGGCCAACGTCCTGACTTTC.